This TCR beta chain was obtained from a study of CD8+ T cells in alopecia areata. Study-level findings and limits: Scalp data also include sequences from resident alphabeta T cells of normal skin.

Regarding this clone: The antigen is unknown.

Sequencing relied on a cDNA template that was reverse transcribed from extracted RNA. Data came from immunoSEQ multiplex PCR; TCRdb stores just in-frame clones and leaves some out. Of approximately 280,000 clones in the sample, roughly 64% were seen once. Trimming cost V 2 bases and J 5 bases, with 16 bases left between them. The germline CDR1 and CDR2 sequences are SEHNR and FQNEAQ (reference sequence). The CDR3 loop spans 15 amino acids. The treatment was: oral pan-JAK inhibitor, 5-10 mg twice daily. Alopecia areata patients provided lesional scalp punch biopsies and peripheral blood, both collected for the study.

The V call is TRBV7-9, the J call TRBJ2-7; weak D call: TRBD1 (5 bases). The source of this sequence is a human donor with alopecia areata. The sample was CD4+ T cells sorted from blood, taken at week 24, from a patient treated with tofacitinib. CDR3 in amino acids: CASSLTLGAWDEQYF. The CDR3, as DNA: TGTGCCAGCAGCTTAACCCTTGGGGCTTGGGACGAGCAGTACTTC.